This paragraph reports one TCR beta chain. The CDR3 sequence is 15 residues long. The germline V gene encodes CDR1 SQVTM and CDR2 ANQGSEA. Losses at the gene ends were 2 bases for V and 4 bases for J; bases not matched to a gene: 7. This record belongs to a study of control samples from healthy donors and cancer patients. TCRdb's table, derived via immunoSEQ multiplex PCR, lists solely in-frame clones and lacks some. The top ten hold 5.8% of the sample, which has about 77,000 clones, approximately 92% seen once. This clonotype was obtained from a woman aged 55 to 70 in good health. The chain couples TRBV29-1 to TRBJ2-5, with 10 bases lining up with TRBD2. The sample taken for sequencing was blood. This CDR3 reads CSVEFNGTSVETQYF. The CDR3 region has the DNA TGCAGCGTTGAATTTAACGGGACTAGCGTAGAGACCCAGTACTTC.